Presented here are 9 T cell receptor beta chains from one specimen sequenced in a study of blood T cell repertoires in COVID-19. The data were produced by immunoSEQ multiplex PCR, yet TCRdb's version contains in-frame clones alone and is incomplete. The sample shows about 88,000 clones, approximately 91% of them seen only once. The sample was peripheral blood. Every receptor here comes from a human donor with active COVID-19. The donor label of this sample is uncertain.

The chain combines TRBV3-1 (or the pseudogene TRBV3-2) with TRBJ1-2; 8 bases agree with TRBD1. CDR1 LGHDT and CDR2 YNNKEL come from the germline V gene (reference sequence). This CDR3 has 15 amino acids. Germline trimming cut 3 bases from V and 7 bases from J; bases unmatched to any gene: 10. CDR3 DNA sequence: TGTGCCAGCAGCCACCCGAAGACAGGGGTTGCTGGCTACACCTTC. Encoded protein: CASSHPKTGVAGYTF.

This chain joins TRBV5-1 and TRBJ1-2; D not resolved. The CDR3 spans 17 residues. Deletions cut 0 bases from V and 2 bases from J, with 17 bases between. From germline, CDR1 is SGHRS and CDR2 YFSETQ. CDR3 protein: CASSLEPRIPRNYGYTF. The CDR3 bases are TGCGCCAGCAGCTTGGAGCCACGAATCCCTAGGAACTATGGCTACACCTTC.

The chain carries TRBV5-1 and TRBJ1-3, with 8 bases that match TRBD1. V was clipped by 2 bases and J by 0 bases; unmatched bases: 4. Germline V CDR1 and CDR2: SGHRS, YFSETQ. The CDR3 extends over 16 amino acids. DNA for the CDR3: TGCGCCAGCAGCTTTGGGCAGGGGGCCTCTGGAAACACCATATATTTT. Its translation is CASSFGQGASGNTIYF.

The rearrangement links TRBV7-9 to TRBJ2-1; 8 bases line up with TRBD1. CDR1 and CDR2 from the germline V gene are SEHNR and FQNEAQ (reference sequence). V lost 5 bases and J lost 7; bases outside the gene matches: 4. CDR3 length: 13 amino acids. The CDR3 DNA sequence: TGTGCCAGCAGCAAAGGACAGGGAAATGAGCAGTTCTTC. Protein sequence: CASSKGQGNEQFF.

The CDR3 DNA is TGTGCCAGCAGCGCAGGGGTGGACAAAAACATTCAGTACTTC. This codes for CASSAGVDKNIQYF. The rearrangement links TRBV7-8 to TRBJ2-4, with D perhaps TRBD1 (6 bases). Germline values: CDR1 SGHVS, CDR2 FQNEAQ. The CDR3 is made up of 14 amino acids. V lost 5 bases to trimming and J lost 3 bases, with 11 bases between them. Drawing the rest from reference TRBV7-8 and TRBJ2-4, the complete variable domain is GAGVSQSPRYKVAKRGQDVALRCDPISGHVSLFWYQQALGQGPEFLTYFQNEAQLDKSGLPSDRFFAERPEGSVSTLKIQRTQQEDSAVYLCASSAGVDKNIQYFGAGTRLSVL.

This clone was recorded only once. V and J are TRBV6-5 and TRBJ1-2, with 7 nucleotides matching TRBD1. The CDR3 is 13 amino acids. Per germline, CDR1 MNHEY and CDR2 SVGAGI. V was clipped by 6 bases and J by 4 bases; unmatched bases: 5. The chain's CDR3 is CASSGQAAYGYTF. The CDR3 region has the DNA TGTGCCAGCAGCGGACAGGCTGCCTATGGCTACACCTTC.

The genes are TRBV28 and TRBJ1-2, with D unclear. Looked up from germline, CDR1 is MDHEN and CDR2 is SYDVKM. This CDR3 region has 14 residues. V lost 4 bases and J lost 2, with 11 bases in between. The CDR3 DNA reads as TGTGCCAGCAGTTCCCGTGGGCCAAACTATGGCTACACCTTC. It translates to CASSSRGPNYGYTF.

The chain employs TRBV5-6 and TRBJ1-1; D gene unclear. Between the trimmed V and J ends, which lost 4 bases and 7 bases, there was a span of 11 bases. Germline assignment: CDR1 SGHDT and CDR2 YYEEEE. The CDR3 covers 12 residues. CDR3 region: CASSVGVSEAFF. The CDR3 DNA follows: TGTGCCAGCAGCGTTGGAGTGAGTGAAGCTTTCTTT.

In its sample, this clone was seen once. The rearrangement links TRBV7-9 to TRBJ1-6, with D perhaps TRBD1 (6 bases). Germline CDR1 is SEHNR and CDR2 is FQNEAQ (reference sequence). V lost 5 bases to trimming and J lost 7 bases, with 12 bases between them. The CDR3 runs 14 residues. The CDR3 bases are TGTGCCAGCAGCCCCGGGACAAGAAATTCACCCCTCCACTTT. This sequence encodes CASSPGTRNSPLHF.